Ten or more counts support the clone carrying this T cell receptor beta chain. Its antigen is still unknown. The record originates from a study of T-cell reconstitution after alpha-beta-depleted transplantation in children. Preparation of the TCRbeta library was carried out with unique molecular identifiers. TCRdb passed the PCR reads through MiXCR, listing each CDR3 protein once. This repertoire shows some 140,000 distinct CDR3 sequences, 9.5% to 10% found once; its top ten account for more than 20%. General study points: Newly made T cells mostly supplied T-cell counts and diversity one year after transplant. Two months or so post-transplant, alpha-beta T cells reportedly derived from several hundred expanded graft clones.

Trimming removed 5 bases from V and 6 bases from J, with 11 bases in between. Germline-derived CDR1 and CDR2 are SGHTA and FQGNSA. The CDR3 is made up of 12 amino acids. The material was PBMCs, mostly from graft donor cells, obtained 180 days after TCRalphabeta/CD19-depleted stem cell transplant. The gene calls are TRBV7-2 and TRBJ2-7; no clear D gene. The source of this sequence is a girl under three years old who had a stem cell transplant for combined immunodeficiency, so the T cells may come from the graft donor. The CDR3 loop reads CASSPHIGEQYF. CDR3 nucleotides: TGTGCCAGCAGCCCCCACATTGGCGAGCAGTACTTC.